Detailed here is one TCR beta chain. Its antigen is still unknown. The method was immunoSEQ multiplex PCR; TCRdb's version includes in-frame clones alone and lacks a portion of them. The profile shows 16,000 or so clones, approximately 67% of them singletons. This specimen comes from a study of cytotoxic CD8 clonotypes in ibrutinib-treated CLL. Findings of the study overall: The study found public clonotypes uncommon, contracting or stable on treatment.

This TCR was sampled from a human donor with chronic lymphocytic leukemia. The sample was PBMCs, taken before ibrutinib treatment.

CDR3 sequence (DNA): TGTGCCAGCAGCCCGTGGGTGGGGGACGAGCAGTACTTC. Translating gives CASSPWVGDEQYF. The J gene is TRBJ2-7, the V gene TRBV6-1; either TRBD1 or TRBD2 may supply D (5 bases each). Germline V gene data show CDR1 as MNHNS and CDR2 as SASEGT. The CDR3 is 13 amino acids. V was cut by 6 bases and J by 5 bases, with 14 bases left in between.